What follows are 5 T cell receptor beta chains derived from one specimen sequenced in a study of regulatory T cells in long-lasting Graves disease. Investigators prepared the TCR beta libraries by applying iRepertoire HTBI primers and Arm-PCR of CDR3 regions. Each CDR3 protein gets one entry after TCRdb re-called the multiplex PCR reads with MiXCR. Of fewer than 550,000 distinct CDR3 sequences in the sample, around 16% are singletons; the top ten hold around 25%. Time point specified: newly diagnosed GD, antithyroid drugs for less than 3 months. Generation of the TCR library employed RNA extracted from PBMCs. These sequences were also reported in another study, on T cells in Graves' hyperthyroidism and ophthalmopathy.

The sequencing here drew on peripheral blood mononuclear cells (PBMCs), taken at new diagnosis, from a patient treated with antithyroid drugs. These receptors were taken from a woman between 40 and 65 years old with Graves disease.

The CDR3 sequence is CATGQSFSGNTIYF. CDR3 coding DNA: TGTGCCACGGGACAGTCCTTCTCTGGAAACACCATATATTTT. This chain uses TRBV19 with TRBJ1-3, with 7 bases matching TRBD1. The germline V gene has CDR1 LNHDA and CDR2 SQIVND (reference sequence). The junction had 6 bases not matched to a gene; V was cut back by 10 bases and J by 0 bases. This CDR3 region has 14 residues.

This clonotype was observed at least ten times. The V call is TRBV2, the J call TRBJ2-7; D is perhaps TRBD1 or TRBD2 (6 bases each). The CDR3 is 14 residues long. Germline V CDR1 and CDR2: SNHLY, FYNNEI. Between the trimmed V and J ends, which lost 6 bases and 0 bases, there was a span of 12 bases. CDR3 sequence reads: CASRGGQISYEQYF. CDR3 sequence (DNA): TGTGCCAGCAGGGGAGGACAGATCTCCTACGAGCAGTACTTC.

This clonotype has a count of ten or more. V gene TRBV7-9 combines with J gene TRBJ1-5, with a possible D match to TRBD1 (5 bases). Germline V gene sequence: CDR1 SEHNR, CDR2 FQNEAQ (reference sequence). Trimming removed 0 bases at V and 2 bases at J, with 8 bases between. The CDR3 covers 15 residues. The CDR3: CASSLAQGGNQPQHF. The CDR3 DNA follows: TGTGCCAGCAGCTTAGCGCAGGGAGGCAATCAGCCCCAGCATTTT.

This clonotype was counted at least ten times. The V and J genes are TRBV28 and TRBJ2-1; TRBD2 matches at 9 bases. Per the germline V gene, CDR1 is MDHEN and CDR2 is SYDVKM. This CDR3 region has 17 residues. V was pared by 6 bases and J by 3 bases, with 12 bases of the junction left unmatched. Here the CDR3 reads CASSASAGGTFYNEQFF. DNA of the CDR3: TGTGCCAGCAGCGCCTCTGCGGGGGGGACCTTCTACAATGAGCAGTTCTTC.

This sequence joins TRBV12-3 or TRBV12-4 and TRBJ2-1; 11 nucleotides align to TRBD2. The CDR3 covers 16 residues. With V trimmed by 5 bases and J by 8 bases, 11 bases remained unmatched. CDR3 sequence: CASSPFDSGGVDEQFF. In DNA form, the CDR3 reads TGTGCCAGCAGTCCATTTGATAGCGGGGGGGTTGATGAGCAGTTCTTC.